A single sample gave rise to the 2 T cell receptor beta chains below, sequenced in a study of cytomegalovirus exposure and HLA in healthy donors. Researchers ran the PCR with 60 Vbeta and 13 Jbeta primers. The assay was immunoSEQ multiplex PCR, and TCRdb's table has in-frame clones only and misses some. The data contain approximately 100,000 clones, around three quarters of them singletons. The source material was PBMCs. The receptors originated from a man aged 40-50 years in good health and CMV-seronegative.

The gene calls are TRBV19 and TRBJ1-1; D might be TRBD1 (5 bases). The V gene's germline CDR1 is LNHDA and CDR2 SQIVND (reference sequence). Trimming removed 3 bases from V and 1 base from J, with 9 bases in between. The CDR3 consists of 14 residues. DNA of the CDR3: TGTGCCAGTAGTATTATCGGACAGAACACTGAAGCTTTCTTT. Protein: CASSIIGQNTEAFF.

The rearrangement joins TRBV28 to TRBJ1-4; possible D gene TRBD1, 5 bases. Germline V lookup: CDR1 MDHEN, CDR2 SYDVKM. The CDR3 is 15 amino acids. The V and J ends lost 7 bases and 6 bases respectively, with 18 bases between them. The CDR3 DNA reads TGTGCCAGCACCTACTCACAGGCGACTCATGAAAAACTGTTTTTT. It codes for CASTYSQATHEKLFF. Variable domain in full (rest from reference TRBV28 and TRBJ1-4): DVKVTQSSRYLVKRTGEKVFLECVQDMDHENMFWYRQDPGLGLRLIYFSYDVKMKEKGDIPEGYSVSREKKERFSLILESASTNQTSMYLCASTYSQATHEKLFFGSGTQLSVL.